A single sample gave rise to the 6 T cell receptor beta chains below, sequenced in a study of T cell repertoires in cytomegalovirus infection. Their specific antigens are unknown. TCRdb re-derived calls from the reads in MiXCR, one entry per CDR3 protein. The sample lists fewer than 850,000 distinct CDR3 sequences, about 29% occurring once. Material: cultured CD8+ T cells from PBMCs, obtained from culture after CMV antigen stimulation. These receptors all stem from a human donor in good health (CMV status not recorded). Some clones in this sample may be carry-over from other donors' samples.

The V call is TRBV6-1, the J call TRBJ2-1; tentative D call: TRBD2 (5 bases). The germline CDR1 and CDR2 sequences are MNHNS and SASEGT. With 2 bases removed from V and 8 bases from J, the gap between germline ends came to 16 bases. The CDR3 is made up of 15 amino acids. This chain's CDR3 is CASSESFGISHEQFF. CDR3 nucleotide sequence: TGTGCCAGCAGTGAATCCTTCGGGATTAGCCATGAGCAGTTCTTC.

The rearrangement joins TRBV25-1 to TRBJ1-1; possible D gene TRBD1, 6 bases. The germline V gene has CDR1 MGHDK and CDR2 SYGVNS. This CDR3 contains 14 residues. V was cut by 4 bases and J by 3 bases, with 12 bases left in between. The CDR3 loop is CASSGPGGDTEAFF. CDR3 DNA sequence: TGTGCCAGCAGTGGGCCCGGGGGCGACACTGAAGCTTTCTTT. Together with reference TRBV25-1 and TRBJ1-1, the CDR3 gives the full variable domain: EADIYQTPRYLVIGTGKKITLECSQTMGHDKMYWYQQDPGMELHLIHYSYGVNSTEKGDLSSESTVSRIRTEHFPLTLESARPSHTSQYLCASSGPGGDTEAFFGQGTRLTVV.

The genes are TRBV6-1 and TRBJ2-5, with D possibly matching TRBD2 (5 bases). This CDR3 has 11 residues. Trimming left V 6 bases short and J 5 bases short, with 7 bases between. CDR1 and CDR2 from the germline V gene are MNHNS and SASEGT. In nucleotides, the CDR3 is TGTGCCAGCAGACCGGGGGAGACCCAGTACTTC. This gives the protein CASRPGETQYF.

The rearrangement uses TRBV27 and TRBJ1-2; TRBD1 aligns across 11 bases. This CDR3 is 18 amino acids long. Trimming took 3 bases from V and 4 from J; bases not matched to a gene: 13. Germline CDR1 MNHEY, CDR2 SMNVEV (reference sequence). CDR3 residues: CASSFYGQGAEYPYGYTF. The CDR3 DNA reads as TGTGCCAGCAGTTTCTATGGACAGGGGGCGGAATATCCCTATGGCTACACCTTC.

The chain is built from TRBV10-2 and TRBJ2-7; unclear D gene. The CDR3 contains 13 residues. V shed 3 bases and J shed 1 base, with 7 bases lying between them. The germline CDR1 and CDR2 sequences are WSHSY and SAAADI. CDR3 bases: TGCGCCAGCAGTGATTACAGTTCCTACGAGCAGTACTTC. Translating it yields CASSDYSSYEQYF.

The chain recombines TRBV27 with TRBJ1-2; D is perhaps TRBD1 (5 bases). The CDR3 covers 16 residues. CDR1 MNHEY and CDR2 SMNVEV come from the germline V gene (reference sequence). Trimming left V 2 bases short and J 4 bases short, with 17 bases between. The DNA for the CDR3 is TGTGCCAGCAGTTTAAGTTTTGGGGCGGTCGCCTATGGCTACACCTTC. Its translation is CASSLSFGAVAYGYTF.